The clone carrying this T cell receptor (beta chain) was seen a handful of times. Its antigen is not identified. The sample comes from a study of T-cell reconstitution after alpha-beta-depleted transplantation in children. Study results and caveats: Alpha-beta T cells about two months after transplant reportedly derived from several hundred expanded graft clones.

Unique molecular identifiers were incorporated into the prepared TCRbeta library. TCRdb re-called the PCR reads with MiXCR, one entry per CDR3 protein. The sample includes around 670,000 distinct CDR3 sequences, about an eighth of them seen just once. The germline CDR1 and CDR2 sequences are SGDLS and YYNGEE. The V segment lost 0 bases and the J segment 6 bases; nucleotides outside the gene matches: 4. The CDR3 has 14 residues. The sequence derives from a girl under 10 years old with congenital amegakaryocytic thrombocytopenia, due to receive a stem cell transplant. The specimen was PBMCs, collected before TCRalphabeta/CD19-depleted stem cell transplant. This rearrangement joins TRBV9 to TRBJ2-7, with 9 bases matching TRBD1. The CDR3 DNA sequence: TGTGCCAGCAGCGTAGGGGACAGGGTTGGCGAGCAGTACTTC. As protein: CASSVGDRVGEQYF.